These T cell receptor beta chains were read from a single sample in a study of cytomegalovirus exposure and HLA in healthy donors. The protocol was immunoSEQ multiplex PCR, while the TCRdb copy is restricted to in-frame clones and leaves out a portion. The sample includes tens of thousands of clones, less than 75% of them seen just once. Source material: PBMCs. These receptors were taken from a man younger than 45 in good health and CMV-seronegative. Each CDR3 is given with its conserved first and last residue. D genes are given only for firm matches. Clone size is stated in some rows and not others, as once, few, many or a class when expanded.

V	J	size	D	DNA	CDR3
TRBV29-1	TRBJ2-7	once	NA	TGCAGCGTTGTAGACGGCTACGAGCAGTACTTC	CSVVDGYEQYF
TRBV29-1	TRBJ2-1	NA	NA	TGCAGCGTTGAAGGGACAGTCAATGAGCAGTTCTTC	CSVEGTVNEQFF
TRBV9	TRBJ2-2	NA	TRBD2	TGTGCCAGCAGCGTAACAGCGGGAATCGTGACCGGGGAGCTGTTTTTT	CASSVTAGIVTGELFF
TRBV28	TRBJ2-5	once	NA	TGTGCCAGCAGTGATAGAGAGACCCAGTACTTC	CASSDRETQYF
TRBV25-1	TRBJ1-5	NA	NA	TGTGCCACCGCCGGGGACAAAGGGCAGCCCCAGCATTTT	CATAGDKGQPQHF
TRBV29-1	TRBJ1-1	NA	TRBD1	TGCAGCGGGGGACAGGGGGACACTGAAGCTTTCTTT	CSGGQGDTEAFF
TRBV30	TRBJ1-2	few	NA	TGTGCCTGGAGTGACCCGGGATCCGAGGTGGATGGCTACACCTTC	CAWSDPGSEVDGYTF
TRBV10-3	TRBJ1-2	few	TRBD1	TGTGCCACCGGGACAGGGCCTAACTATGGCTACACCTTC	CATGTGPNYGYTF
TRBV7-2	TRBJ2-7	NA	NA	TGTGCCAGCAGCTTAGCGATAATTGGGGACACTAACTACGAGCAGTACTTC	CASSLAIIGDTNYEQYF
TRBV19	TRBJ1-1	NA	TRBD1	TGTGCCAGTAAGGACAGGGGCACTGAAGCTTTCTTT	CASKDRGTEAFF
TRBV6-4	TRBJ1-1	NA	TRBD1	TGTGCCAGCAGTGCTACCCGGGACAGGGAAGAAGCTTTCTTT	CASSATRDREEAFF
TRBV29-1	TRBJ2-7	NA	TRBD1	TGCAGCGGACTCGACAGGGGGTCCTACGAGCAGTACTTC	CSGLDRGSYEQYF
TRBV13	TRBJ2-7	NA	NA	TGTGCCAGCAGCTCACATAACGGGACTGACTCCTACGAGCAGTACTTC	CASSSHNGTDSYEQYF
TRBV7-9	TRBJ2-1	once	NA	TGTGCCAGCAGCTTTTTGAGTAATGAGCAGTTCTTC	CASSFLSNEQFF
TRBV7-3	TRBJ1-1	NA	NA	TGTGCCAGCAGCTTCGAGGGCTCGTACACTGAAGCTTTCTTT	CASSFEGSYTEAFF
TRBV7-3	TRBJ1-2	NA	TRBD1	TGTGCCAGCAGCGAAGGACAGGGGATCTATGGCTACACCTTC	CASSEGQGIYGYTF
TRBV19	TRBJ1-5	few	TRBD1	TGTGCCAGTAGTGGTCGGGACAGGGCGTTCAATCAGCCCCAGCATTTT	CASSGRDRAFNQPQHF
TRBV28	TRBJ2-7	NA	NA	TGTGCCAGCAGTTTTCCCCTAAGGGGGAGCCACGAGCAGTACTTC	CASSFPLRGSHEQYF
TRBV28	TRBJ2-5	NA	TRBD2	TGTGCCAGCAGTCGCTGGGGGGGGACTGGAGAGACCCAGTACTTC	CASSRWGGTGETQYF
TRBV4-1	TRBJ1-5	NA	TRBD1	TGCGCCAGCAGCCAAGGATGGGACAGCAACCCAAATTATAGCAATCAGCCCCAGCATTTT	CASSQGWDSNPNYSNQPQHF
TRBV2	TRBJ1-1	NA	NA	TGTGCCAGCAGTCCCCTCGGGGGAACTGAAGCTTTCTTT	CASSPLGGTEAFF
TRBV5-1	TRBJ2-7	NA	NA	TGCGCCAGCAGCTTGAGTAGTCTCAACTACGAGCAGTACTTC	CASSLSSLNYEQYF
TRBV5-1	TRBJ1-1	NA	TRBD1	TGCGCCAGCAGCGGGTGGGACAGGGGGCCGAGGGCTATGAACACTGAAGCTTTCTTT	CASSGWDRGPRAMNTEAFF
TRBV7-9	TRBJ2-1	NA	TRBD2	TGTGCCAGCAGCCACTCAGCGGGGGGAACCTACAATGAGCAGTTCTTC	CASSHSAGGTYNEQFF
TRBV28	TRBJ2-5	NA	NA	TGTGCCAGCGGAATTGGGGCATCCCCCGGGGGAACCCAGTACTTC	CASGIGASPGGTQYF
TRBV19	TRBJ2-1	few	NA	TGTGCCAGTATGGACAGAGGGGGTTACAATGAGCAGTTCTTC	CASMDRGGYNEQFF
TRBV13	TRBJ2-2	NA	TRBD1	TGTGCCAGCAGCTTAGCGGACTGGACAGGTCCCCGAGGCACCGGGGAGCTGTTTTTT	CASSLADWTGPRGTGELFF
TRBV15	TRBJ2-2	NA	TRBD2	TGTGCCACCAGCAGAGTAGCGGGGAGGGCGGTAACCGGGGAGCTGTTTTTT	CATSRVAGRAVTGELFF
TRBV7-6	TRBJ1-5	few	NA	TGTGCCAGCAGCTTCCCGGTCCGGGATAGCAATCAGCCCCAGCATTTT	CASSFPVRDSNQPQHF
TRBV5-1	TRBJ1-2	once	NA	TGCGCCAGCAGCTCTCGCCTAGATGGCTACACCTTC	CASSSRLDGYTF
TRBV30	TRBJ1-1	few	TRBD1	TGTGCCTGGAGCCGGGGACAGGGCACTGAAGCTTTCTTT	CAWSRGQGTEAFF
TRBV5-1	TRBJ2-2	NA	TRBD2	TGCGCCAGCAAACTAGCGGGAGGGCCCGGGGAGCTGTTTTTT	CASKLAGGPGELFF
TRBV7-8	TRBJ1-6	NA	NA	TGTGCCAGCAGCTTAGCTGCCAGGGATTCACCCCTCCACTTT	CASSLAARDSPLHF
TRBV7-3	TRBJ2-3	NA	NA	TGTGCCAGCAGCTTAGGCGGGATTAGGAGGACAGATACGCAGTATTTT	CASSLGGIRRTDTQYF
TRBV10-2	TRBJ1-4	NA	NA	TGCGCCAGCGGCGAGGGTGAAAAACTGTTTTTT	CASGEGEKLFF
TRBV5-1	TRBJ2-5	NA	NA	TGCGCCAGCAGCTTGACAGGAGAGACCCAGTACTTC	CASSLTGETQYF
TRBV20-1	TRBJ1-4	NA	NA	TGCAGTGCTCGGACAGAAAAACTGTTTTTT	CSARTEKLFF
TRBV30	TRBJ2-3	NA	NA	TGTGCCTGGAGTGTACCCCCACAGGGCACAGATACGCAGTATTTT	CAWSVPPQGTDTQYF
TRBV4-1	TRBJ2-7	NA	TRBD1	TGCGCCAGCAGCCAAGCCGACAGGGGGACCTACGAGCAGTACTTC	CASSQADRGTYEQYF
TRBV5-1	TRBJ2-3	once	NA	TGCGCCAGCAGCTTGGCGACAGCTAGCACAGATACGCAGTATTTT	CASSLATASTDTQYF
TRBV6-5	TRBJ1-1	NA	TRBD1	TGTGCCAGCAGAAACAGGGGAGAGGCTTTCTTT	CASRNRGEAFF
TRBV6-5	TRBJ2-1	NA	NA	TGTGCCAGCAGTTACTCAGGCGGGGTCGATGAGCAGTTCTTC	CASSYSGGVDEQFF
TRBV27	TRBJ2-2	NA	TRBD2	TGTGCCAGCAGGAGCGGGGGGGCAAGGACCGGGGAGCTGTTTTTT	CASRSGGARTGELFF
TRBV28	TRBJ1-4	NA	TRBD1	TGTGCCAGCAGTCTACAGGGGAAGTCTAATGAAAAACTGTTTTTT	CASSLQGKSNEKLFF
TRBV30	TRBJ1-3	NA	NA	TGTGCCTGGAGTGGAGGGCGGCAATCTGGAAACACCATATATTTT	CAWSGGRQSGNTIYF
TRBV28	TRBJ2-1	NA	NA	TGTGCCAGCAGTCAAATCGGGACAACTCAAAATGAGCAGTTCTTC	CASSQIGTTQNEQFF
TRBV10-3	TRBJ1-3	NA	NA	TGTGCCATCAGTGACTGGCAGGGCTCTGGAAACACCATATATTTT	CAISDWQGSGNTIYF
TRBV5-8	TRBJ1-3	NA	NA	TGTGCCAGCAGTTTGTTTTCAGGGGCTGGAAACACCATATATTTT	CASSLFSGAGNTIYF
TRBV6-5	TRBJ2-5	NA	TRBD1	TGTGCCAGTACAGGGGGCGGATGGGAGACCCAGTACTTC	CASTGGGWETQYF
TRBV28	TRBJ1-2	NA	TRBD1	TGTGCCAGCAGTACCCGGGACAGGGGGAACTTGGACTATGGCTACACCTTC	CASSTRDRGNLDYGYTF
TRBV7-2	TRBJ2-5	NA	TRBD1	TGTGCCAGCAGCTACCCGGGACAGCAAGAGACCCAGTACTTC	CASSYPGQQETQYF
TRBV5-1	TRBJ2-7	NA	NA	TGCGCCAGCAGCCCTGGCGGGGCGGCGGGTAACTACGAGCAGTACTTC	CASSPGGAAGNYEQYF